A single sample is the source of the 27 T cell receptor beta chains below, sequenced in a study of shared clonotypes between healthy human individuals. Assay: immunoSEQ multiplex PCR; the TCRdb copy retains only in-frame clones and omits some. The table lists 2,500,000 or so clones, more than 90% of them singletons. Sample: naive CD4+ T cells sorted from blood. The subset here: CD45RA+ positively selected. The receptors were sampled from a man younger than 30 in good health.

This rearrangement joins TRBV6-6 to TRBJ1-5, with D tentatively TRBD1 (6 bases). The CDR3 extends over 13 amino acids. The germline V gene encodes CDR1 MNHNY and CDR2 SVGAGI (reference sequence). V was trimmed by 4 bases and J by 6 bases, leaving 10 bases between them. The CDR3 coding sequence is TGTGCCAGCAGTTTACAGGGTGGTCAGCCCCAGCATTTT. It is translated as CASSLQGGQPQHF.

In regard to this clone: Other nucleotide sequences from this sample produce the same CDR3. V usage is TRBV6-5 and J usage is TRBJ2-5; no clear D gene. CDR3 length: 13 residues. In germline, CDR1 is MNHEY, CDR2 SVGAGI. Trimming shortened V by 2 bases and J by 2 bases, and 6 bases separated the two germline ends. CDR3 sequence reads: CASSYRGQETQYF. CDR3 nucleotide sequence: TGTGCCAGCAGTTACCGCGGACAAGAGACCCAGTACTTC.

The chain is built from TRBV10-1 and TRBJ1-4, with D unresolved. Germline CDR1 is WNHNN and CDR2 is SYGVQD (reference sequence). This CDR3 is 13 amino acids long. V was cut by 2 bases and J by 5 bases, with 6 bases left in between. The CDR3 loop reads CASSELGNEKLFF. CDR3 sequence (DNA): TGCGCCAGCAGTGAGCTGGGGAATGAAAAACTGTTTTTT.

The V call is TRBV28, the J call TRBJ2-3; D is perhaps TRBD1 (7 bases). CDR1 is MDHEN and CDR2 is SYDVKM in the germline V gene. V lost 2 bases and J lost 4, with 13 bases in between. The CDR3 has 15 amino acids. CDR3 coding DNA: TGTGCCAGCAGTTTAGGAGACAGGGAGGCAGATACGCAGTATTTT. Encoded protein: CASSLGDREADTQYF.

The V gene is TRBV23-1, the J gene TRBJ2-7, with 15 nucleotides matching TRBD2. TRBV23-1 is designated an ORF whose function remains uncertain. After removal of 0 bases from V and 3 bases from J, the junction contained 9 bases not matched to a gene. This CDR3 has 19 residues. The DNA of the CDR3 is TGCGCCAGCAGTCAATCAGGACTAGCGGGAGGGGGAGGCCTCTACGAGCAGTACTTC. Amino acids: CASSQSGLAGGGGLYEQYF.

The J gene is TRBJ1-2, the V gene TRBV14; possible D gene TRBD1, 5 bases. This CDR3 contains 13 residues. V lost 5 bases and J lost 7, with 14 bases in between. The germline V gene encodes CDR1 SGHDN and CDR2 FVKESK. The CDR3 nucleotides read TGTGCCAGCAGCTTAAGGACCACAGGTGGCTACACCTTC. Protein: CASSLRTTGGYTF. The full variable domain, its missing parts supplied by reference TRBV14 and TRBJ1-2, is EAGVTQFPSHSVIEKGQTVTLRCDPISGHDNLYWYRRVMGKEIKFLLHFVKESKQDESGMPNNRFLAERTGGTYSTLKVQPAELEDSGVYFCASSLRTTGGYTFGSGTRLTVV.

V and J are TRBV27 and TRBJ1-1; the match to TRBD1 covers 9 bases. CDR3 size: 13 residues. J lost 8 bases, V lost 5 bases, and 6 bases had no gene match. The V gene's germline CDR1 is MNHEY and CDR2 SMNVEV (reference sequence). CDR3 sequence: CASSRPDRGEAFF. CDR3 nucleotide sequence: TGTGCCAGCAGTCGACCGGACAGGGGAGAAGCTTTCTTT.

As concerns this clone: The junction differs from germline at one of its ends, possibly a read error. This sequence joins TRBV5-1 and TRBJ2-5; D could derive from TRBD1 or TRBD2 (5 bases each). CDR1 and CDR2 (germline): SGHRS, YFSETQ. This CDR3 has 16 amino acids. CDR3 amino acids: CASSLDSTGAPYERNF. CDR3 DNA: TGCGCCAGCAGCTTGGACTCCACAGGTGCTCCCTACGAGCGGAACTTC.

Concerning this clone itself: Distinct nucleotide sequences in the sample also encode this CDR3. The DNA for the CDR3 is TGTGCCAGTAGTATCCTGGGCGGTAATGAGCAGTTCTTC. Translation gives CASSILGGNEQFF. The chain employs TRBV19 and TRBJ2-1; D is unclear. Trimming took 3 bases from V and 7 from J, leaving 10 bases between them. The CDR3 runs 13 residues. From germline, CDR1 is LNHDA and CDR2 SQIVND (reference sequence). The full variable domain, with the rest looked up from reference TRBV19 and TRBJ2-1, is DGGITQSPKYLFRKEGQNVTLSCEQNLNHDAMYWYRQDPGQGLRLIYYSQIVNDFQKGDIAEGYSVSREKKESFPLTVTSAQKNPTAFYLCASSILGGNEQFFGPGTRLTVL.

V and J are TRBV29-1 and TRBJ2-7, with TRBD1 matching 9 bases. V lost 4 bases, J lost 6 bases, and 10 bases stayed unmatched. Germline CDR1 is SQVTM and CDR2 is ANQGSEA. This CDR3 contains 14 residues. The CDR3 reads CSVAPGTGRSEQYF. CDR3 bases: TGCAGCGTTGCCCCCGGGACAGGGAGAAGCGAGCAGTACTTC.

This rearrangement joins TRBV5-1 to TRBJ2-5; 11 nucleotides align to TRBD2. V lost 3 bases, J lost 5 bases, and 6 bases stayed unmatched. CDR1 is SGHRS and CDR2 is YFSETQ in the germline V gene. The CDR3 contains 15 residues. CDR3 sequence (DNA): TGCGCCAGCAGCTCAAATAGCGGGGGGGCGGAGACCCAGTACTTC. Protein sequence: CASSSNSGGAETQYF.

The chain employs TRBV12-5 and TRBJ2-2, with D possibly TRBD1 on 5 matching bases. V lost 7 bases, J lost 1 base, and 19 bases lay in between. CDR1 is LGHNT and CDR2 is FRNRAP in the germline V gene. The CDR3 has 17 amino acids. The CDR3 loop is CASATIPKQGNTGELFF. CDR3 in DNA: TGTGCTAGTGCCACAATTCCAAAGCAGGGGAACACCGGGGAGCTGTTTTTT. Variable domain in full (rest from reference TRBV12-5 and TRBJ2-2): DARVTQTPRHKVTEMGQEVTMRCQPILGHNTVFWYRQTMMQGLELLAYFRNRAPLDDSGMPKDRFSAEMPDATLATLKIQPSEPRDSAVYFCASATIPKQGNTGELFFGEGSRLTVL.

This clone has a handful of counts. The sample has other DNA sequences that encode this CDR3 too. V and J are TRBV7-2 and TRBJ2-1; 11 bases are shared with TRBD2. V lost 1 base, J lost 10 bases, and 0 bases stayed unmatched. Germline V lookup: CDR1 SGHTA, CDR2 FQGNSA. CDR3 length: 13 residues. CDR3 sequence (DNA): TGTGCCAGCAGCTTAGGACTAGCGGGAGAGCAGTTCTTC. It codes for CASSLGLAGEQFF. The full variable domain, rest sourced from reference TRBV7-2 and TRBJ2-1, is GAGVSQSPSNKVTEKGKDVELRCDPISGHTALYWYRQSLGQGLEFLIYFQGNSAPDKSGLPSDRFSAERTGGSVSTLTIQRTQQEDSAVYLCASSLGLAGEQFFGPGTRLTVL.

The chain carries TRBV10-3 and TRBJ2-5; TRBD2 matches 12 bases. Germline lookup yields CDR1 ENHRY and CDR2 SYGVKD. V dropped 2 bases and J dropped 0; count of bases not matched to a gene: 1. The CDR3 is made up of 16 amino acids. The CDR3 DNA follows: TGTGCCATCAGTGAGAGGACTAGCGGGAACCAAGAGACCCAGTACTTC. As protein: CAISERTSGNQETQYF.

The rearrangement joins TRBV5-1 to TRBJ2-1; D is perhaps TRBD1 or TRBD2 (5 bases each). V was trimmed by 0 bases and J by 0 bases, leaving 10 bases between them. Germline values: CDR1 SGHRS, CDR2 YFSETQ. CDR3 size: 16 residues. Here the CDR3 reads CASSLEGPSSYNEQFF. In DNA form, the CDR3 reads TGCGCCAGCAGCTTGGAGGGACCGAGCTCCTACAATGAGCAGTTCTTC.

The chain combines TRBV30 with TRBJ2-5, with TRBD1 matching over 10 bases. This CDR3 contains 15 residues. V trimming: 1 base; J trimming: 4 bases; junction bases outside the gene matches: 6. Looked up from germline, CDR1 is GTSNPN and CDR2 is SVGIG (reference sequence). CDR3 coding DNA: TGTGCCTGGAGTGGGCGGACAGGGGGAGGAGAGACCCAGTACTTC. It specifies CAWSGRTGGGETQYF. Using reference TRBV30 and TRBJ2-5 for the parts outside the CDR3, the full variable domain is SQTIHQWPATLVQPVGSPLSLECTVEGTSNPNLYWYRQAAGRGLQLLFYSVGIGQISSEVPQNLSASRPQDRQFILSSKKLLLSDSGFYLCAWSGRTGGGETQYFGPGTRLLVL.

This clone came up a few times. The chain carries TRBV9 and TRBJ1-3; D is unclear. CDR3 length equals 14 residues. The V end was cut by 4 bases, the J end by 4 bases, with 12 bases between. CDR1 and CDR2 from the germline V gene are SGDLS and YYNGEE. The CDR3 is CASSLLGSGNTIYF. CDR3 nucleotides: TGTGCCAGCAGCCTCCTCGGGTCCGGAAACACCATATATTTT.

This rearrangement joins TRBV7-2 to TRBJ2-7, with D possibly being TRBD1 or TRBD2 (7 bases each). V shed 8 bases and J shed 3 bases, with 23 bases lying between them. The CDR3 is 16 residues long. Germline CDR1 and CDR2: SGHTA and FQGNSA. Here the CDR3 DNA reads TGTGCCAGCTCCCAGGGGGGGGCTCGGGGCCTCTACGAGCAGTACTTC. It specifies CASSQGGARGLYEQYF. Drawing the rest from reference TRBV7-2 and TRBJ2-7, the complete variable domain is GAGVSQSPSNKVTEKGKDVELRCDPISGHTALYWYRQSLGQGLEFLIYFQGNSAPDKSGLPSDRFSAERTGGSVSTLTIQRTQQEDSAVYLCASSQGGARGLYEQYFGPGTRLTVT.

On this clone itself: The sample carries other DNA sequences with the same CDR3. This chain links TRBV2 with TRBJ2-2; D call uncertain. The length of the CDR3 is 14 residues. With 4 bases removed from V and 1 base from J, the gap between germline ends came to 7 bases. The germline CDR1 and CDR2 sequences are SNHLY and FYNNEI. The CDR3 DNA follows: TGTGCCAGCAGTGTTGGGCGGAACACCGGGGAGCTGTTTTTT. Protein: CASSVGRNTGELFF.

The DNA of the CDR3 is TGTGCCAGCAACCCCGGGGCCACCACGGGTTCACCCCTCCACTTT. It encodes CASNPGATTGSPLHF. The chain carries TRBV6-6 and TRBJ1-6; D might be TRBD1 (5 bases). The germline gives CDR1 MNHNY, CDR2 SVGAGI (reference sequence). The CDR3 totals 15 residues. V lost 7 bases and J 9 bases, leaving 19 bases between the germline ends.

This clone was seen a few times. The chain joins TRBV7-9 to TRBJ1-2, with TRBD1 as a possible D gene (6 bases). Germline CDR1 is SEHNR and CDR2 is FQNEAQ (reference sequence). The CDR3 has 13 amino acids. Trimming took 6 bases from V and 5 from J, leaving 13 bases between them. CDR3 nucleotide sequence: TGTGCCAGCAGTCAGGGGTCTCCGTATGGCTACACCTTC. This gives the protein CASSQGSPYGYTF.

With respect to this clone: The sample carries other DNA sequences with the same CDR3. The chain has TRBV2 and TRBJ2-7; TRBD1 might be the D (5 bases). Germline loops: CDR1 SNHLY, CDR2 FYNNEI. CDR3 length: 13 residues. The ends were cut back, 4 bases at V and 1 base at J, with 8 bases in the middle. The CDR3 reads CASSGGRSYEQYF. CDR3 bases: TGTGCCAGCAGTGGGGGCAGATCCTACGAGCAGTACTTC.

The CDR3 protein is CASSLGQTGGLAEAFF. CDR3 coding DNA: TGTGCCAGCAGCTTGGGGCAGACAGGGGGATTGGCTGAAGCTTTCTTT. The chain joins TRBV5-4 to TRBJ1-1, with 9 bases matching TRBD1. Germline values: CDR1 SGHNT, CDR2 YYREEE (reference sequence). The CDR3 consists of 16 residues. Losses at the gene ends were 0 bases for V and 6 bases for J; bases not matched to a gene: 9.

The genes are TRBV2 and TRBJ2-1; 12 bases map to TRBD1. Germline V gives CDR1 SNHLY, CDR2 FYNNEI. The CDR3 extends over 17 amino acids. The V segment lost 1 base and the J segment 7 bases; nucleotides outside the gene matches: 8. The chain's CDR3 is CASSEESGTGGMNEQFF. DNA of the CDR3: TGTGCCAGCAGTGAAGAAAGCGGGACAGGGGGCATGAATGAGCAGTTCTTC.

In the case of this clone: Other DNA sequences in the sample encode the same CDR3. V and J are TRBV2 and TRBJ2-7, with D possibly being TRBD1 (6 bases). Germline assignment: CDR1 SNHLY and CDR2 FYNNEI. The CDR3 totals 13 residues. Between the trimmed V and J ends, which lost 4 bases and 3 bases, there was a span of 10 bases. CDR3 amino acids: CASSGQGNYEQYF. The CDR3 DNA follows: TGTGCCAGCAGTGGGCAGGGGAACTACGAGCAGTACTTC. The variable domain in full, with the rest retrieved from reference TRBV2 and TRBJ2-7, is EPEVTQTPSHQVTQMGQEVILRCVPISNHLYFYWYRQILGQKVEFLVSFYNNEISEKSEIFDDQFSVERPDGSNFTLKIRSTKLEDSAMYFCASSGQGNYEQYFGPGTRLTVT.

The DNA for the CDR3 is TGTGCCAGCAGCTTAGAGGGACAGGCAAACAATGAGCAGTTCTTC. Translated: CASSLEGQANNEQFF. V gene TRBV11-2 combines with J gene TRBJ2-1, with 8 bases fitting TRBD1. J gave up 5 bases and V 0 bases, and 3 bases lay outside the gene matches. CDR3 length: 15 amino acids. Per germline, CDR1 SGHAT and CDR2 FQNNGV.

The CDR3 DNA is TGTGCCAGCAGCCCGAGGGGGGGGGCTGGGAACACTGAAGCTTTCTTT. Translating it yields CASSPRGGAGNTEAFF. V usage is TRBV9 and J usage is TRBJ1-1; TRBD1 is a possible D gene (6 bases). CDR1 is SGDLS, CDR2 YYNGEE, per germline. V lost 4 bases to trimming and J lost 1 base, with 17 bases between them. There are 16 residues in the CDR3.